These 14 T cell receptor beta chains were all obtained from the same sample, sequenced in a study of T cell responses to AZD1222 COVID-19 vaccine. Clones were read by immunoSEQ multiplex PCR, and TCRdb kept only the in-frame ones, dropping some. The sample consists of under 170,000 clones, more than 85% of them appearing once. The sample in question was peripheral blood, obtained 28 days after the second AZD1222 dose. These receptors originate from an adult who received the AZD1222 COVID-19 vaccine.

The chain carries TRBV6-2 or TRBV6-3 and TRBJ2-7; no firm D call. The CDR3 extends over 14 amino acids. The V end lost 0 bases, the J end lost 5 bases, and 11 bases lay between the germline ends. The V gene's germline CDR1 is MNHEY and CDR2 SVGEGT. CDR3 sequence: CASSYSRSAHEQYF. The DNA of the CDR3 is TGTGCCAGCAGTTACTCACGGAGCGCCCACGAGCAGTACTTC.

The V gene is TRBV28, the J gene TRBJ2-1, with TRBD2 matching over 13 bases. Germline CDR1 is MDHEN and CDR2 is SYDVKM. The CDR3 has 14 amino acids. With V trimmed by 6 bases and J by 7 bases, 3 bases remained unmatched. The CDR3 coding sequence is TGTGCCAGCAGGGAACTAGCGGGAGGGAATGAGCAGTTCTTC. Protein sequence: CASRELAGGNEQFF.

This clone was seen once. The chain links TRBV6-5 to TRBJ1-2, with no clear D. Germline CDR1 and CDR2: MNHEY and SVGAGI. The V gene lost 6 bases and the J gene lost 1 base, with 15 bases spanning the gap. The CDR3 sequence is 15 residues long. The CDR3 reads CASSPTGSLNYGYTF. The CDR3, as DNA: TGTGCCAGCAGCCCCACGGGTAGTCTTAACTATGGCTACACCTTC.

The rearrangement uses TRBV7-8 and TRBJ2-7, with 8 positions matching TRBD2. Trimming removed 3 bases from V and 2 bases from J; junction bases left unmatched: 9. CDR1 and CDR2 (germline): SGHVS, FQNEAQ. The CDR3 has 16 residues. The CDR3 loop reads CASSFSFVSGAYEQYF. The CDR3 DNA is TGTGCCAGCAGCTTCTCCTTTGTTAGCGGGGCCTACGAGCAGTACTTC.

The chain combines TRBV10-3 with TRBJ1-4; tentatively, D is TRBD1 (5 bases). Trimming pared 6 bases from V and 4 bases from J, leaving 12 bases between. CDR1 ENHRY and CDR2 SYGVKD come from the germline V gene. The CDR3 spans 14 residues. The CDR3 DNA is TGTGCCATCAGACAGGAGGGGAGTAATGAAAAACTGTTTTTT. Encoded protein: CAIRQEGSNEKLFF.

This sequence joins TRBV19 and TRBJ2-2, with D perhaps being TRBD1 or TRBD2 (5 bases each). Germline CDR1 is LNHDA and CDR2 is SQIVND (reference sequence). The CDR3 is 15 residues long. V was shortened by 3 bases and J by 2 bases, with 10 bases between the two germline ends. CDR3 region: CASSMLRGNTGELFF. For the CDR3, the DNA is TGTGCCAGTAGTATGCTGAGGGGCAACACCGGGGAGCTGTTTTTT.

This clone has only a few counts. The V gene is TRBV15, the J gene TRBJ1-2; 7 bases map to TRBD1. Germline values: CDR1 LNHNV, CDR2 YYDKDF (reference sequence). The trim removed 3 bases at V and 8 bases at J, leaving 15 bases unmatched. The CDR3 totals 16 residues. In DNA, the CDR3 is TGTGCCACCAGCAGGAACGACAGGGTTGGTGAACGGGGCTACACCTTC. The encoded protein is CATSRNDRVGERGYTF.

This chain uses TRBV9 with TRBJ2-1, with TRBD2 matching 13 bases. The trim removed 4 bases at V and 10 bases at J, leaving 8 bases unmatched. The CDR3 has 15 amino acids. Germline V CDR1 and CDR2: SGDLS, YYNGEE. CDR3 sequence: CASSLGLAGFEEQFF. In nucleotides, the CDR3 is TGTGCCAGCAGCTTGGGACTAGCGGGATTCGAAGAGCAGTTCTTC.

This chain links TRBV7-6 with TRBJ2-1; TRBD1 aligns across 10 bases. Losses at the gene ends were 4 bases for V and 7 bases for J; bases not matched to a gene: 7. This CDR3 comprises 15 residues. The V gene's germline CDR1 is SGHVS and CDR2 FNYEAQ. The CDR3 loop reads CASSSDRGRFNEQFF. CDR3 in DNA: TGTGCCAGCAGCTCAGACAGGGGGCGTTTTAATGAGCAGTTCTTC.

This clone showed up just once. As DNA, the CDR3 is TGTGCCAGCAGTTTAATAACTAGGCAGCCCCAGCATTTT. This codes for CASSLITRQPQHF. V usage is TRBV12-3 or TRBV12-4 and J usage is TRBJ1-5; D is ambiguous. The V end lost 2 bases, the J end lost 7 bases, and 9 bases lay between the germline ends. The CDR3 is 13 residues long.

The chain couples TRBV19 to TRBJ2-2; D gene unclear. V lost 5 bases to trimming and J lost 2 bases, with 18 bases between them. Germline V gene data show CDR1 as LNHDA and CDR2 as SQIVND (reference sequence). The CDR3 loop spans 17 amino acids. In DNA form, the CDR3 reads TGTGCCAGTAGTTACCCCGGGCGGAGTTTCAACACCGGGGAGCTGTTTTTT. Protein product: CASSYPGRSFNTGELFF.

The rearrangement links TRBV3-1 (or the pseudogene TRBV3-2) to TRBJ1-3; a weak D match, TRBD1 (5 bases). The ends were cut back, 0 bases at V and 0 bases at J, with 15 bases in the middle. Germline V gene sequence: CDR1 LGHDT, CDR2 YNNKEL (reference sequence). The CDR3 consists of 18 residues. CDR3 in amino acids: CASSQDRRGTISGNTIYF. The CDR3 bases are TGTGCCAGCAGCCAAGATCGGCGGGGGACTATCTCTGGAAACACCATATATTTT.

Only one count was recorded for this clone. The chain joins TRBV24-1 to TRBJ2-3; 12 nucleotides align to TRBD2. V trimming: 4 bases; J trimming: 8 bases; junction bases outside the gene matches: 9. Germline V CDR1 and CDR2: KGHDR, SFDVKD. This CDR3 spans 16 amino acids. Here the CDR3 DNA reads TGTGCCACCAGTGAGGCGACTAGCGGGAGATATGGTACGCAGTATTTT. It translates to CATSEATSGRYGTQYF.

The rearrangement links TRBV27 to TRBJ2-3; TRBD2 might be the D (6 bases). This CDR3 comprises 14 residues. V was trimmed by 3 bases and J by 2 bases, leaving 9 bases between them. Germline values: CDR1 MNHEY, CDR2 SMNVEV (reference sequence). The CDR3 DNA is TGTGCCAGCAGTTTCGGACTACCCACAGATACGCAGTATTTT. It translates to CASSFGLPTDTQYF.